The T cell receptor (beta chain) described here comes from a study of regulatory T cells in long-lasting Graves disease. This sample's time point: newly diagnosed GD, antithyroid drugs for less than 3 months. Extracted PBMC RNA gave rise to the TCR library. This clonotype was observed at least ten times. V shed 1 base and J shed 6 bases, with 10 bases lying between them. CDR1 and CDR2 (germline): GTSNPN, SVGIG (reference sequence). The length of the CDR3 is 13 residues. For TCR beta, libraries came from iRepertoire HTBI primers and Arm-PCR of CDR3 regions. TCRdb re-derived calls from the multiplex PCR reads in MiXCR, one entry per CDR3 protein. The repertoire holds under 400,000 distinct CDR3 sequences, with around 17% as singletons. The same specimen was also included in a second study, on T cells in Graves' hyperthyroidism and ophthalmopathy.

The J gene is TRBJ1-5, the V gene TRBV30; D unclear. This clonotype was obtained from a man aged 35 to 55 with Graves disease. Sequencing used peripheral blood mononuclear cells (PBMCs), obtained at new diagnosis, from a patient treated with antithyroid drugs. The CDR3 sequence is CAWSGGPGQPQHF. CDR3 DNA: TGTGCCTGGAGTGGCGGTCCTGGTCAGCCCCAGCATTTT. Based on the CDR3 plus reference TRBV30 and TRBJ1-5, the full variable domain is SQTIHQWPATLVQPVGSPLSLECTVEGTSNPNLYWYRQAAGRGLQLLFYSVGIGQISSEVPQNLSASRPQDRQFILSSKKLLLSDSGFYLCAWSGGPGQPQHFGDGTRLSIL.